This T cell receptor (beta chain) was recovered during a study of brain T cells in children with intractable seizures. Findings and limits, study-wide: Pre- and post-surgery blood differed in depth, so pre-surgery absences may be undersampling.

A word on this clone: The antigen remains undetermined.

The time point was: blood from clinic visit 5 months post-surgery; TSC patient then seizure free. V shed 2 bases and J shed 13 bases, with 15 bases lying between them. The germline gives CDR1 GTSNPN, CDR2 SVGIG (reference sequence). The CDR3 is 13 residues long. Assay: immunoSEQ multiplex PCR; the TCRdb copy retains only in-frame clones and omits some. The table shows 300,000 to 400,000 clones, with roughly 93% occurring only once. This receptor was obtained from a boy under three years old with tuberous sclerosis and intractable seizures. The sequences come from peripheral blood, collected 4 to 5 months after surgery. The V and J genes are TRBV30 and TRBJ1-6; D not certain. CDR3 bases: TGTGCCTGGAGTCCACGGACCCATATTCCCCTCCACTTT. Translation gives CAWSPRTHIPLHF. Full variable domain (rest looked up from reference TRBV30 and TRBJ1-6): SQTIHQWPATLVQPVGSPLSLECTVEGTSNPNLYWYRQAAGRGLQLLFYSVGIGQISSEVPQNLSASRPQDRQFILSSKKLLLSDSGFYLCAWSPRTHIPLHFGNGTRLTVT.